The 31 T cell receptor beta chains reported below all come from one sample, sequenced in a study of blood T cell repertoires in COVID-19. Sequenced by immunoSEQ multiplex PCR; TCRdb stores in-frame clones only, minus some. Found here are around 340,000 clones, 80% to 90% of them singletons; the top ten hold under 3%. Sequencing was performed on peripheral blood. These TCRs come from a man in his thirties or forties with active or convalescent COVID-19.

V and J are TRBV6-6 and TRBJ2-5, with 9 bases aligning to TRBD1. This CDR3 comprises 14 residues. Germline trimming cut 6 bases from V and 5 bases from J; bases unmatched to any gene: 7. CDR1 MNHNY and CDR2 SVGAGI come from the germline V gene (reference sequence). Written as DNA, the CDR3 is TGTGCCAGCAGAGCCCGACAGGGGGAGGAGACCCAGTACTTC. This gives the protein CASRARQGEETQYF.

The chain carries TRBV6-5 and TRBJ1-1; no clear D. Germline-derived CDR1 and CDR2 are MNHEY and SVGAGI. CDR3 length: 15 amino acids. V lost 9 bases to trimming and J lost 1 base, with 18 bases between them. The CDR3 DNA is TGTGCCAGTAGGAAAACGGCCAGGCAGAACACTGAAGCTTTCTTT. Its translation is CASRKTARQNTEAFF.

CDR3 nucleotides: TGTGCCAGCAGCACCCACAGGGGGCGGATGGGCCATGAGCAGTTCTTC. This gives the protein CASSTHRGRMGHEQFF. The rearrangement links TRBV13 to TRBJ2-1, with 9 bases that match TRBD1. V shed 5 bases and J 8 bases; nucleotides not matched to a gene: 13. The CDR3 totals 16 residues. Germline-derived CDR1 and CDR2 are PRHDT and FYEKMQ (reference sequence).

This clone has just a few counts. The V call is TRBV28, the J call TRBJ2-7; D not resolved. V was pared by 7 bases and J by 5 bases, with 12 bases between. The CDR3 spans 12 residues. Germline values: CDR1 MDHEN, CDR2 SYDVKM. CDR3 loop: CASTSGEHEQYF. The DNA of the CDR3 is TGTGCCAGCACCTCCGGTGAACACGAGCAGTACTTC.

This chain connects TRBV6-1 to TRBJ2-7; maybe TRBD1 (5 bases). The V gene lost 0 bases and the J gene lost 2 bases, with 8 bases spanning the gap. This CDR3 region has 14 residues. Germline lookup yields CDR1 MNHNS and CDR2 SASEGT. The CDR3 DNA reads TGTGCCAGCAGTGAAGCAAGGGGTCCCTACGAGCAGTACTTC. Protein sequence: CASSEARGPYEQYF.

This chain links TRBV15 with TRBJ1-5; D not certain. V dropped 2 bases and J dropped 7 bases, with 15 bases sitting between them. The V gene's germline CDR1 is LNHNV and CDR2 YYDKDF (reference sequence). The CDR3 loop spans 15 amino acids. The CDR3 bases are TGTGCCACCAGCAGACCACAAACTCGGGAGCAGCCCCAGCATTTT. Its translation is CATSRPQTREQPQHF.

V is TRBV6-1 and J is TRBJ1-1, with no clear D. V gave up 1 base and J gave up 5 bases, with 17 bases separating them. The germline V gene has CDR1 MNHNS and CDR2 SASEGT. This CDR3 region has 16 residues. The CDR3 loop is CASSEDERPSRTEAFF. The CDR3 DNA reads as TGTGCCAGCAGTGAAGATGAACGGCCCTCTAGGACTGAAGCTTTCTTT.

The chain couples TRBV5-1 to TRBJ2-1; 8 positions match TRBD1. V lost 4 bases and J lost 2; bases outside the gene matches: 5. From germline, CDR1 is SGHRS and CDR2 YFSETQ. This CDR3 comprises 15 residues. CDR3 coding DNA: TGCGCCAGCAGCGCCGGGACAGGCCCCTACAATGAGCAGTTCTTC. It yields the protein CASSAGTGPYNEQFF.

The chain recombines TRBV27 with TRBJ1-2; TRBD1 matches at 7 bases. The trim removed 5 bases at V and 7 bases at J, leaving 16 bases unmatched. Germline V gene lookup returns CDR1 MNHEY and CDR2 SMNVEV (reference sequence). The CDR3 is 16 amino acids. CDR3 sequence: CASSPRLGRGIVGYTF. The CDR3 nucleotides are TGTGCCAGCAGTCCCCGCCTTGGCAGGGGGATAGTTGGCTACACCTTC.

The chain carries TRBV4-1 and TRBJ2-2; no definite D call. The CDR3 spans 15 residues. Trimming pared 4 bases from V and 1 base from J, leaving 10 bases between. Germline CDR1 MGHRA, CDR2 YSYEKL. CDR3 DNA sequence: TGCGCCAGCAGCCGCCTAACGGGGAACACCGGGGAGCTGTTTTTT. Its protein product is CASSRLTGNTGELFF.

The V call is TRBV7-3, the J call TRBJ2-7; a possible D gene is TRBD1 (5 bases). Germline loops: CDR1 SGHTA, CDR2 FQGTGA. The CDR3 has 11 amino acids. The CDR3 nucleotides are TGTGCCAGCAGCTCCCCGGACATTTTGGGTGTC. Its translation is CASSSPDILGV.

The CDR3 region has the DNA TGTGCCAGTAGCAACGGGGGATCGAACATTCAGTACTTC. This translates into CASSNGGSNIQYF. This chain connects TRBV19 to TRBJ2-4, with a tentative D call TRBD2 (6 bases). CDR3 length equals 13 residues. Trimming cost V 6 bases and J 7 bases, with 13 bases left between them. CDR1 LNHDA and CDR2 SQIVND come from the germline V gene (reference sequence).

The genes are TRBV7-6 and TRBJ2-7; TRBD1 is a possible D gene (6 bases). Per the germline V gene, CDR1 is SGHVS and CDR2 is FNYEAQ. The V end lost 1 base, the J end lost 3 bases, and 13 bases lay between the germline ends. The CDR3 extends over 15 amino acids. The CDR3 DNA reads as TGTGCCAGCAGCTTAGAATCGGACAGCTACTACGAGCAGTACTTC. Translating it yields CASSLESDSYYEQYF.

V gene TRBV7-3 combines with J gene TRBJ2-1; maybe TRBD2 (6 bases). The CDR3 totals 16 residues. With 2 bases removed from V and 2 bases from J, the gap between germline ends came to 13 bases. Germline CDR1 SGHTA, CDR2 FQGTGA. The CDR3 nucleotides are TGTGCCAGCAGCTTAGGGGCGGGGAGCCCCTACAATGAGCAGTTCTTC. Protein: CASSLGAGSPYNEQFF.

The chain's CDR3 is CASSQAASFSNTGELFF. The CDR3 DNA reads TGCGCCAGCAGCCAAGCCGCTAGCTTCTCGAACACCGGGGAGCTGTTTTTT. The V gene is TRBV4-3, the J gene TRBJ2-2; perhaps TRBD2 as D (5 bases). V was shortened by 1 base and J by 0 bases, with 12 bases between the two germline ends. This CDR3 has 17 amino acids. CDR1 is LGHNA, CDR2 YSLEER, per germline.

The V and J genes are TRBV6-2 or TRBV6-3 and TRBJ1-5; a weak D match, TRBD1 (5 bases). CDR3 length: 11 residues. V lost 5 bases and J 11 bases, leaving 10 bases between the germline ends. Germline assignment: CDR1 MNHEY and CDR2 SVGEGT. DNA of the CDR3: TGTGCCAGCAGTGGAGGGACTGCCCAGCATTTT. The encoded protein is CASSGGTAQHF.

The DNA for the CDR3 is TGCAGCGTACCTGACAGGATCATGAACACTGAAGCTTTCTTT. Translating gives CSVPDRIMNTEAFF. V is TRBV29-1 and J is TRBJ1-1; D is possibly TRBD1 (6 bases). This CDR3 contains 14 residues. Trimming took off 6 bases at V and 0 bases at J, with 14 bases between the two ends. The germline V gene encodes CDR1 SQVTM and CDR2 ANQGSEA. The full variable domain, in which reference TRBV29-1 and TRBJ1-1 provide the parts outside the CDR3, is SAVISQKPSRDICQRGTSLTIQCQVDSQVTMMFWYRQQPGQSLTLIATANQGSEATYESGFVIDKFPISRPNLTFSTLTVSNMSPEDSSIYLCSVPDRIMNTEAFFGQGTRLTVV.

This clone was recorded once. The CDR3 spells CASSWGRGQPQHF. CDR3 DNA: TGTGCCAGCAGTTGGGGGAGGGGTCAGCCCCAGCATTTT. V is TRBV6-6 and J is TRBJ1-5; D is perhaps TRBD1 (5 bases). V lost 4 bases to trimming and J lost 6 bases, with 10 bases between them. The CDR3 is made up of 13 amino acids. From germline, CDR1 is MNHNY and CDR2 SVGAGI (reference sequence).

The V call is TRBV11-3, the J call TRBJ1-3, with D tentatively TRBD1 (6 bases). Looked up from germline, CDR1 is SGHNT and CDR2 is YENEEA. The CDR3 covers 16 residues. V lost 6 bases, J lost 4 bases, and 19 bases lay in between. The CDR3 is CASSYSAGTKGNTIYF. The CDR3 DNA reads TGTGCCAGCAGTTACTCCGCCGGGACAAAGGGAAACACCATATATTTT.

This chain joins TRBV9 and TRBJ2-7; 7 bases are shared with TRBD1. In germline, CDR1 is SGDLS, CDR2 YYNGEE. This CDR3 has 16 residues. J was trimmed by 2 bases and V by 0 bases; bases with no gene match: 8. The CDR3 is CASSVGTGPQTYEQYF. The CDR3 DNA reads as TGTGCCAGCAGCGTAGGGACAGGACCCCAAACCTACGAGCAGTACTTC.

This chain uses TRBV5-1 with TRBJ1-5; D gene ambiguous. Germline loops: CDR1 SGHRS, CDR2 YFSETQ. V was cut by 1 base and J by 6 bases, with 14 bases left in between. The CDR3 has 15 residues. The CDR3 DNA is TGCGCCAGCAGCTTGTTTTTTGGGGAGGGTCAGCCCCAGCATTTT. Residues: CASSLFFGEGQPQHF.

The chain employs TRBV2 and TRBJ2-2; 10 bases are a match to TRBD1. The CDR3 consists of 14 residues. CDR1 and CDR2 (germline): SNHLY, FYNNEI. The V segment lost 4 bases and the J segment 6 bases; nucleotides outside the gene matches: 2. CDR3 nucleotide sequence: TGTGCCAGCAGTGGACAGGGGGCCCCCGGGGAGCTGTTTTTT. It is translated as CASSGQGAPGELFF.

The rearrangement links TRBV30 to TRBJ2-3; 11 bases align to TRBD2. This CDR3 has 14 residues. V lost 1 base, J lost 3 bases, and 0 bases stayed unmatched. Germline CDR1 is GTSNPN and CDR2 is SVGIG (reference sequence). CDR3 bases: TGTGCCTGGAGTGGACTAGCGGGGACAGATACGCAGTATTTT. It is translated as CAWSGLAGTDTQYF.

The chain joins TRBV30 to TRBJ1-5, with TRBD1 matching 9 bases. Losses at the gene ends were 4 bases for V and 1 base for J; bases not matched to a gene: 11. CDR1 and CDR2 from the germline V gene are GTSNPN and SVGIG (reference sequence). The CDR3 is 17 residues long. CDR3 sequence reads: CAWKQGAVSGSNQPQHF. CDR3 sequence (DNA): TGTGCCTGGAAACAGGGGGCGGTGAGTGGAAGCAATCAGCCCCAGCATTTT.

This chain uses TRBV28 with TRBJ2-1, with D tentatively TRBD1 (5 bases). The CDR3 spans 16 residues. CDR1 is MDHEN and CDR2 is SYDVKM in the germline V gene. Between the trimmed V and J ends, which lost 5 bases and 2 bases, there was a span of 16 bases. Written as DNA, the CDR3 is TGTGCCAGCAGTCCTGGGCCAGGGCGAACCTACAATGAGCAGTTCTTC. It codes for CASSPGPGRTYNEQFF.

The chain joins TRBV7-2 to TRBJ2-1; no clear D gene. CDR1 and CDR2 (germline): SGHTA, FQGNSA. The CDR3 is 13 amino acids. Trimming shortened V by 2 bases and J by 5 bases, and 7 bases separated the two germline ends. CDR3: CASSLLRDNEQFF. DNA of the CDR3: TGTGCCAGCAGCTTACTAAGAGACAATGAGCAGTTCTTC.

The V gene is TRBV2, the J gene TRBJ1-2; 8 bases match TRBD1. V shed 7 bases, J shed 6 bases, and the junction held 16 bases outside the gene matches. Germline V lookup: CDR1 SNHLY, CDR2 FYNNEI. This CDR3 contains 16 residues. CDR3 bases: TGTGCCAGCACCCGACCGGGACAGGTCCTAAACGATGGCTACACCTTC. This sequence encodes CASTRPGQVLNDGYTF.

The chain joins TRBV7-3 to TRBJ2-3; 9 bases match TRBD2. The CDR3 runs to 17 residues. J gave up 4 bases and V 4 bases, and 12 bases lay outside the gene matches. The germline gives CDR1 SGHTA, CDR2 FQGTGA. CDR3 region: CASSSSGSGGLADTQYF. CDR3 DNA: TGTGCCAGCAGCTCCAGCGGTAGCGGGGGCCTGGCAGATACGCAGTATTTT.

This sequence joins TRBV13 and TRBJ1-5; 7 positions agree with TRBD1. V lost 5 bases, J lost 4 bases, and 2 bases stayed unmatched. This CDR3 contains 13 residues. Germline assignment: CDR1 PRHDT and CDR2 FYEKMQ (reference sequence). This CDR3 is CASSGGQNQPQHF. Written as DNA, the CDR3 is TGTGCCAGCAGCGGGGGACAGAATCAGCCCCAGCATTTT.

CDR3 loop: CASSYDLPGQVRDTIYF. CDR3 coding DNA: TGTGCCAGCAGTTATGATCTCCCGGGACAGGTTCGGGACACCATATATTTT. This chain joins TRBV6-2 or TRBV6-3 and TRBJ1-3, with 8 bases aligning to TRBD1. V trimming: 3 bases; J trimming: 8 bases; junction bases outside the gene matches: 15. CDR3 length: 17 amino acids. CDR1 is MNHEY, CDR2 SVGEGT, per germline.

This rearrangement joins TRBV7-9 to TRBJ1-6, with 8 positions matching TRBD1. The CDR3 runs 15 residues. Germline lookup yields CDR1 SEHNR and CDR2 FQNEAQ (reference sequence). V trimming: 1 base; J trimming: 4 bases; junction bases outside the gene matches: 0. CDR3 residues: CASSLGTGYNSPLHF. The CDR3 nucleotides are TGTGCCAGCAGCTTAGGGACAGGGTATAATTCACCCCTCCACTTT.